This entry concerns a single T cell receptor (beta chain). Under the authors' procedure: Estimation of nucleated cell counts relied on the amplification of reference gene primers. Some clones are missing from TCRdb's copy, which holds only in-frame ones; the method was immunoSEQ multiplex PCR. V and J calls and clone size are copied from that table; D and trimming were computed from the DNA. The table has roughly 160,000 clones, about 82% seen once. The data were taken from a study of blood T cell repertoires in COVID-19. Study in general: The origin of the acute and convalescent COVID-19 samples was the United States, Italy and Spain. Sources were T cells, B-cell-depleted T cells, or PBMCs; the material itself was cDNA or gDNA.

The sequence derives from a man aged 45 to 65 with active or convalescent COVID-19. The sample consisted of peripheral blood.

In DNA, the CDR3 is TGTGCCAGCAGCGCGGAGCGGGGAGCCTGGGAGAATGAGCAGTTCTTC. Its translation is CASSAERGAWENEQFF. The rearrangement joins TRBV9 to TRBJ2-1, with 7 bases matching TRBD2. With V trimmed by 3 bases and J by 7 bases, 13 bases remained unmatched. The CDR3 is made up of 16 amino acids. Per the germline V gene, CDR1 is SGDLS and CDR2 is YYNGEE.